This T cell receptor beta chain was identified during a study of T-cell memory formation after mild COVID-19. Findings and limits, study-wide: Clones from the second wave (peaking day 37) had unconfirmed SARS-CoV-2 specificity. Day 15 to 85 contracting clones showed balanced CD4/CD8; later expanders leaned CD4+.

TCRdb called the 5' RACE reads again in MiXCR, with one record for every CDR3 protein. The table lists fewer than 250,000 distinct CDR3 sequences, 15% of them singletons. On this clonotype: What it binds is unknown.

The receptor was derived from an adult woman who had mild COVID-19 (a few samples of this study predate the infection). Cell type and time point are not known. Source material: PBMCs or a T cell subset sorted from them (not recorded which).

CDR3 sequence reads: CASSPLDGGTTGSHGYTF. The CDR3 DNA sequence: TGTGCCAGCAGCCCTCTTGACGGGGGGACTACAGGGAGCCATGGCTACACCTTC. The rearrangement uses TRBV4-2 and TRBJ1-2; D might be TRBD1 (6 bases). CDR3 size: 18 residues. V was trimmed by 4 bases and J by 6 bases, leaving 27 bases between them. CDR1 is LGHNA and CDR2 is YNFKEQ in the germline V gene.